These 20 T cell receptor beta chains were sequenced from one sample in a study of blood T cell repertoires in COVID-19. Measured with immunoSEQ multiplex PCR; TCRdb has only the in-frame clones, and not every one. The data show about 80,000 clones, around four fifths seen once. Material: peripheral blood. These TCRs come from a human donor in a cohort sampled during active COVID-19.

The rearrangement joins TRBV7-9 to TRBJ1-3, with D perhaps matching TRBD1 (5 bases). V gave up 5 bases and J gave up 1 base, with 9 bases separating them. Germline CDR1 and CDR2: SEHNR and FQNEAQ (reference sequence). The CDR3 has 14 residues. The CDR3 here is CASSQGTSGNTIYF. In nucleotides, the CDR3 is TGTGCCAGCAGCCAAGGGACTTCTGGAAACACCATATATTTT. Supplemented by reference TRBV7-9 and TRBJ1-3, the full variable domain reads DTGVSQNPRHKITKRGQNVTFRCDPISEHNRLYWYRQTLGQGPEFLTYFQNEAQLEKSRLLSDRFSAERPKGSFSTLEIQRTEQGDSAMYLCASSQGTSGNTIYFGEGSWLTVV.

The gene calls are TRBV15 and TRBJ2-1, with 10 bases matching TRBD2. Germline CDR1 LNHNV, CDR2 YYDKDF (reference sequence). The CDR3 contains 16 residues. After removal of 0 bases from V and 9 bases from J, the junction contained 8 bases not matched to a gene. The CDR3 spells CATSRDHPAGGGEQFF. In DNA, the CDR3 is TGTGCCACCAGCAGAGACCACCCAGCGGGGGGGGGTGAGCAGTTCTTC. The full variable domain, its missing parts supplied by reference TRBV15 and TRBJ2-1, is DAMVIQNPRYQVTQFGKPVTLSCSQTLNHNVMYWYQQKSSQAPKLLFHYYDKDFNNEADTPDNFQSRRPNTSFCFLDIRSPGLGDTAMYLCATSRDHPAGGGEQFFGPGTRLTVL.

This CDR3 is CSVGTNANTGELFF. DNA for the CDR3: TGCAGCGTTGGGACTAACGCGAACACCGGGGAGCTGTTTTTT. The V and J genes are TRBV29-1 and TRBJ2-2; D perhaps matches TRBD2 (6 bases). Trimming took off 4 bases at V and 0 bases at J, with 9 bases between the two ends. The CDR3 extends over 14 amino acids. Germline values: CDR1 SQVTM, CDR2 ANQGSEA.

The V gene is TRBV11-3, the J gene TRBJ1-1; TRBD1 might be the D (5 bases). V gave up 5 bases and J gave up 8 bases, with 15 bases separating them. CDR1 SGHNT and CDR2 YENEEA come from the germline V gene. The CDR3 consists of 13 residues. DNA for the CDR3: TGTGCCAGCAGCCCGACAGTTCCGGCAGAAGCTTTCTTT. Protein: CASSPTVPAEAFF.

A single count supports this clone. The rearrangement joins TRBV5-5 to TRBJ2-6; D gene ambiguous. The V gene's germline CDR1 is SGHKS and CDR2 YYEKEE (reference sequence). The CDR3 has 18 residues. With 0 bases removed from V and 0 bases from J, the gap between germline ends came to 13 bases. CDR3 DNA: TGTGCCAGCAGCTTGGCCCCCACGGTTAGCTCTGGGGCCAACGTCCTGACTTTC. Protein product: CASSLAPTVSSGANVLTF.

The V gene is TRBV9, the J gene TRBJ2-2; a possible D gene is TRBD2 (5 bases). Trimming removed 0 bases at V and 0 bases at J, with 12 bases between. The CDR3 contains 17 residues. Looked up from germline, CDR1 is SGDLS and CDR2 is YYNGEE. In DNA, the CDR3 is TGTGCCAGCAGCGTAGCGTATGAGGGCGCGAACACCGGGGAGCTGTTTTTT. This encodes CASSVAYEGANTGELFF. Drawing the rest from reference TRBV9 and TRBJ2-2, the complete variable domain is DSGVTQTPKHLITATGQRVTLRCSPRSGDLSVYWYQQSLDQGLQFLIQYYNGEERAKGNILERFSAQQFPDLHSELNLSSLELGDSALYFCASSVAYEGANTGELFFGEGSRLTVL.

This chain uses TRBV7-6 with TRBJ2-3; 13 positions agree with TRBD2. Germline CDR1 SGHVS, CDR2 FNYEAQ. V gave up 5 bases and J gave up 4 bases; unmatched junction bases: 6. The CDR3 is made up of 16 amino acids. In DNA form, the CDR3 reads TGTGCCAGCAGCGCAACTAGCGGGAGGGCCTCAGATACGCAGTATTTT. It yields the protein CASSATSGRASDTQYF.

The rearrangement uses TRBV5-6 and TRBJ2-3; 8 positions agree with TRBD2. The CDR3 has 14 residues. CDR1 and CDR2 (germline): SGHDT, YYEEEE. V lost 4 bases, J lost 4 bases, and 5 bases stayed unmatched. DNA for the CDR3: TGTGCCAGCAGCCGCGGGAGGCCGTCAGATACGCAGTATTTT. Protein product: CASSRGRPSDTQYF.

V and J are TRBV5-1 and TRBJ2-1; D possibly corresponds to TRBD1 (5 bases). Germline assignment: CDR1 SGHRS and CDR2 YFSETQ. Trimming left V 4 bases short and J 2 bases short, with 10 bases between. The CDR3 consists of 14 residues. As DNA, the CDR3 is TGCGCCAGCAGCAAAGCAGGGACCTACAATGAGCAGTTCTTC. Residues: CASSKAGTYNEQFF.

CDR3 DNA: TGCGCCAGCAGCACGGACAGTCCGCATCAGCCCCAGCATTTT. Translated, it gives CASSTDSPHQPQHF. This chain joins TRBV5-1 and TRBJ1-5, with a weak D call TRBD1 (6 bases). This CDR3 has 14 residues. CDR1 and CDR2 (germline): SGHRS, YFSETQ. Trimming left V 4 bases short and J 5 bases short, with 13 bases between.

The chain employs TRBV6-1 and TRBJ2-7, with TRBD2 identical over 8 bases. Germline V gene lookup returns CDR1 MNHNS and CDR2 SASEGT. V shed 3 bases and J 2 bases; nucleotides not matched to a gene: 6. The CDR3 has 15 amino acids. CDR3 in DNA: TGTGCCAGCAGTGAGGCCCTAGCGGGCACCTACGAGCAGTACTTC. This gives the protein CASSEALAGTYEQYF.

The chain uses TRBV6-2 or TRBV6-3 and TRBJ2-1, with 10 bases identical to TRBD2. Germline trimming cut 2 bases from V and 15 bases from J; bases unmatched to any gene: 16. Germline V gene sequence: CDR1 MNHEY, CDR2 SVGEGT. The CDR3 length is 16 residues. This CDR3 is CASSYALGLAERGGFF. The CDR3 DNA reads as TGTGCCAGCAGTTACGCCCTTGGACTAGCGGAGAGGGGAGGGTTCTTC.

The chain links TRBV5-1 to TRBJ2-2, with TRBD2 identical over 7 bases. CDR3 length: 16 residues. The V segment lost 3 bases and the J segment 6 bases; nucleotides outside the gene matches: 11. Looked up from germline, CDR1 is SGHRS and CDR2 is YFSETQ. The CDR3 reads CASSSYGGTISGELFF. CDR3 sequence (DNA): TGCGCCAGCAGCTCCTACGGGGGGACCATCTCCGGGGAGCTGTTTTTT.

The V call is TRBV3-1 (or the pseudogene TRBV3-2), the J call TRBJ2-3, with D perhaps TRBD2 (5 bases). The CDR3 runs to 14 residues. CDR1 is LGHDT, CDR2 YNNKEL, per germline (reference sequence). V gave up 3 bases and J gave up 4 bases, with 11 bases separating them. CDR3 loop: CASSQEAVADTQYF. In DNA form, the CDR3 reads TGTGCCAGCAGCCAGGAAGCGGTCGCAGATACGCAGTATTTT.

The chain uses TRBV5-1 and TRBJ1-1; 7 bases line up with TRBD1. V gave up 4 bases and J gave up 6 bases; unmatched junction bases: 9. Germline V gives CDR1 SGHRS, CDR2 YFSETQ. This CDR3 is 14 amino acids long. In nucleotides, the CDR3 is TGCGCCAGCAGCACCGACAGGGTAGGGGCTGAAGCTTTCTTT. Translating it yields CASSTDRVGAEAFF.

The V and J genes are TRBV6-5 and TRBJ1-2; D is possibly TRBD1 (6 bases). Trimming shortened V by 4 bases and J by 2 bases, and 17 bases separated the two germline ends. The CDR3 spans 16 residues. Germline CDR1 MNHEY, CDR2 SVGAGI. The DNA for the CDR3 is TGTGCCAGCAGTTTCCTACCCTCGGGACACAACTATGGCTACACCTTC. Its translation is CASSFLPSGHNYGYTF.

The chain's CDR3 is CATSRARGTGGYEQYF. As DNA, the CDR3 is TGTGCCACCAGCAGGGCCCGCGGGACAGGGGGCTACGAGCAGTACTTC. The V gene is TRBV15, the J gene TRBJ2-7; 11 positions agree with TRBD1. CDR1 and CDR2 from the germline V gene are LNHNV and YYDKDF (reference sequence). This CDR3 has 16 amino acids. The junction had 7 bases not matched to a gene; V was cut back by 3 bases and J by 3 bases.

In its sample, this clone was seen a few times. The rearrangement joins TRBV18 to TRBJ2-7, with 7 bases aligning to TRBD1. The CDR3 length is 14 residues. The V gene's germline CDR1 is KGHSH and CDR2 LQKENI. J was trimmed by 6 bases and V by 3 bases; bases with no gene match: 8. CDR3 nucleotides: TGTGCCAGCTCACCGGACAGGAGGTCGGGCGAGCAGTACTTC. Its translation is CASSPDRRSGEQYF.

CDR3 region: CASSPSGAHTEAFF. The CDR3 bases are TGTGCCAGCAGCCCCTCAGGGGCACACACTGAAGCTTTCTTT. The V call is TRBV28, the J call TRBJ1-1; maybe TRBD1 (6 bases). The V gene lost 6 bases and the J gene lost 3 bases, with 14 bases spanning the gap. The germline gives CDR1 MDHEN, CDR2 SYDVKM. The CDR3 sequence is 14 residues long.

The gene calls are TRBV25-1 and TRBJ2-3, with D maybe TRBD1 (5 bases). Germline lookup yields CDR1 MGHDK and CDR2 SYGVNS. This CDR3 region has 12 residues. V lost 2 bases to trimming and J lost 9 bases, with 9 bases between them. CDR3 region: CASSEGKGTQYF. The CDR3 DNA reads as TGTGCCAGCAGTGAAGGGAAGGGGACGCAGTATTTT. Filled out from reference TRBV25-1 and TRBJ2-3, the complete variable domain reads EADIYQTPRYLVIGTGKKITLECSQTMGHDKMYWYQQDPGMELHLIHYSYGVNSTEKGDLSSESTVSRIRTEHFPLTLESARPSHTSQYLCASSEGKGTQYFGPGTRLTVL.